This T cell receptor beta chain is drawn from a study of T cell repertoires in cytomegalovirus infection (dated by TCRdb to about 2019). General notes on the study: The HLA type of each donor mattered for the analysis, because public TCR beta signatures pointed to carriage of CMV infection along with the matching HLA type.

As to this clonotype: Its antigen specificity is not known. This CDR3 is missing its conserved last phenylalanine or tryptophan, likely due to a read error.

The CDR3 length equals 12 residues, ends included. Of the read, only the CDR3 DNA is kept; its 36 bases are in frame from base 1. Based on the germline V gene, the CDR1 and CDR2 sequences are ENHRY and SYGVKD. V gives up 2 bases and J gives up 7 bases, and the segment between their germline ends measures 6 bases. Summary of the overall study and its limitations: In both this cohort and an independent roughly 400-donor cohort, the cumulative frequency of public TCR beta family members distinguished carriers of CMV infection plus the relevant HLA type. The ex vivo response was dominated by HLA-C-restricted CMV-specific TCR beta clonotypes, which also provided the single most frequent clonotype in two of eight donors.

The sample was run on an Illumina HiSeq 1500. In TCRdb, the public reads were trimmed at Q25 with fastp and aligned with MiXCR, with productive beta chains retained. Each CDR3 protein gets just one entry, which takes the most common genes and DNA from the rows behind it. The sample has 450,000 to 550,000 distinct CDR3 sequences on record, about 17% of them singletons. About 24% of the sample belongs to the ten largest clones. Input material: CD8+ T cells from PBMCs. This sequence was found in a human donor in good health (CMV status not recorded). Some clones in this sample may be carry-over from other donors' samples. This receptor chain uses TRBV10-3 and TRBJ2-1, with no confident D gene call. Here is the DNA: TGTGCCATCAGTGAGCCTGGGAATGAGCAGTTCTTA. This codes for CAISEPGNEQFL.